Described below is a single T cell receptor (beta chain) sequence and its context. Its antigen is not known. The data derive from a study of cytomegalovirus exposure and HLA in healthy donors. Study outcomes and limitations: Later analysis associated a missense DCLRE1C variant with TCR beta V- and J-gene trimming.

Primers: 60 Vbeta forward and 13 Jbeta reverse. Some clones are missing from TCRdb's copy, which holds only in-frame ones; the method was immunoSEQ multiplex PCR. The table records around 100,000 clones, about 70% of them present only once. Trimming left V 8 bases short and J 8 bases short, with 15 bases between. Germline V CDR1 and CDR2: MDHEN, SYDVKM. There are 12 residues in the CDR3. This receptor was obtained from a young woman in good health and CMV-seronegative. Sequences were obtained from PBMCs. The chain carries TRBV28 and TRBJ1-2; the D is unclear. This CDR3 is CASGPGGLGYTF. DNA for the CDR3: TGTGCCAGCGGTCCGGGTGGGTTGGGCTACACCTTC.